This T cell receptor beta chain was profiled in a study of blood T cell repertoires in COVID-19. Study-level background: Nucleic acid was either cDNA or gDNA, and it came from T cells, B-cell-depleted T cells, or PBMCs.

Authors' methods: Reference gene primers were amplified, and this amplification served to estimate nucleated cell counts. Profiling relied on immunoSEQ multiplex PCR, and the TCRdb table lists in-frame clones only, not all of them. That table gives V, J and clone size, and the DNA gave D and trimming. This table holds around 25,000 clones, 55% to 85% found once. The germline V gene has CDR1 SEHNR and CDR2 FQNEAQ (reference sequence). J lost 9 bases, V lost 5 bases, and 8 bases had no gene match. CDR3 length equals 14 residues. This clonotype was obtained from a woman aged 80 or over with acute or convalescent COVID-19. The specimen sequenced was peripheral blood. The rearrangement links TRBV7-9 to TRBJ1-4; TRBD1 agrees at 8 bases. This CDR3 reads CASSPRTGSKKLFF. CDR3 sequence (DNA): TGTGCCAGCAGCCCCCGGACAGGGAGTAAAAAACTGTTTTTT.